The clone carrying this T cell receptor (beta chain) has only one observation. Here immunoSEQ multiplex PCR was the method, and the copy in TCRdb shows in-frame clones only, minus some. The data contain roughly 43,000 clones, 70% to 90% of them singletons. The CDR3 extends over 13 amino acids. V lost 4 bases to trimming and J lost 10 bases; unmatched junction nucleotides: 8. CDR1 is SGHTS, CDR2 YDEGEE, per germline. This sample is drawn from a study of blood T cell repertoires in COVID-19. Sequencing used PBMCs or T cells enriched from blood (not recorded which). The TCR comes from a woman aged 45-60 years who had recovered from COVID-19. This chain joins TRBV5-8 and TRBJ2-1; 7 nucleotides match TRBD2. DNA of the CDR3: TGTGCCAGCAGCACACGACTAGCCCTCGAGCAGTTCTTC. This codes for CASSTRLALEQFF.